This TCR beta chain was identified during a study of T cells in localized non-small cell lung cancer (dated by TCRdb to 2018 to 2021). In terms of the full investigation: Comparing tumors with uninvolved tumor-adjacent lungs, the study looked at the T cell repertoires of hundreds of patients with early-stage NSCLC. The mean age of the NSCLC patients was about 70 years, with fewer than 150 men and over 100 women. The cohort comprised approximately 240 treatment-naïve NSCLC patients with resected, localized lung tumors.

TCR beta CDR3 regions were sequenced from DNA using the immunoSEQ Assay. Per the authors' processing: To compute T cell density, TCR beta template counts were normalized to usable DNA, which was estimated by amplifying housekeeping genes. Richness was estimated using the preseqR package, with extrapolation to 400,000 templates for PBMC samples and to 120,000 templates for tissue samples. Clonality was defined by subtracting Pielou's evenness from one. Differential abundance testing on productive amino-acid clonotypes, with a minimum total count of 5 and an alpha of 0.1, was used to identify tissue-enriched TCRs. The Jaccard Index and the Morisita Overlap Index were used to quantify repertoire overlap between compartments. GLIPH clustered TCR beta CDR3s with public tetramer-defined viral CDR3s; viral motifs required at least three viral sequences plus V-gene enrichment. Here the immuneACCESS table is served through TCRdb, limited to in-frame sequences with V and J called. Missing clones are a known gap in these copies; in checked studies unresolved V genes cover under half, and the rest lacks a known reason. V and J calls and clone size come straight from that table; D and trimming were deduced from the DNA. This sample gives approximately 3,100 clones in total; around 30% of them show up just once. Clones ranked in the top ten supply about 9% of the sample.

General study outcomes and caveats: The highest T cell clonality was observed in uninvolved tumor-adjacent lung, where clonality exceeded that of tumor, suggesting that antigenic responses were more focused in uninvolved tumor-adjacent lung. Longer overall survival was associated with higher T cell density in blood, whereas shorter survival was associated with higher clonality in adjacent lung. Because multi-region sequencing of the tumors was not done, intratumor heterogeneity could not be ruled out. Because the study design was exploratory, TCR variables were selected using unadjusted p-values without false-discovery rate correction. A median of approximately 57 of the top 100 tumor clones were detected in paired uninvolved adjacent lung, and around 30 of these tumor clones were also found among the top 100 clones of the paired uninvolved adjacent lung.

By sample share, this clone is large (0.1 to 1%). No cognate antigen has been identified for it. No much larger clone exists at a distance of one base, and base qualities are not known. Uninvolved adjacent lung was obtained at least 2 cm from the tumor margin, and the absence of atypia was confirmed by two independent pathologists. At diagnosis, tumor, uninvolved tumor-adjacent lung and peripheral blood were collected and then preserved as a mix of FFPE and fresh-frozen material. Sequences GTSNPN (CDR1) and SVGIG (CDR2) are obtained from the germline V gene (reference sequence). V loses 2 bases of germline sequence and J loses 4 bases, and the interval between the two ends is 14 bases. The CDR3 sequence holds 14 residues, the cysteine and phenylalanine included. The retained sequence is limited to the CDR3, 42 bases, with the frame set at the first base.

This specimen was normal lung tissue next to the tumor, taken before any cancer treatment. This TCR derives from a woman aged 40 to 75 with stage I lung adenocarcinoma. The sequence joins TRBV30 to TRBJ1-1, with no confidently assigned D gene. The nucleotides read TGTGCCTGGAGTCCGGGTTTGGGGAGCACTGAAGCTTTCTTT. It specifies CAWSPGLGSTEAFF.